Listed below are T cell receptor beta chains from one sample, sequenced in a study of cytomegalovirus exposure and HLA in healthy donors. Profiling relied on immunoSEQ multiplex PCR, and the TCRdb table lists in-frame clones only, not all of them. Of 110,000 or so clones listed, about 76% are singletons. Material for sequencing was PBMCs. Source of these receptors: a man aged 35 to 55 in good health and CMV-seronegative. Both conserved end residues are part of each CDR3. The D gene is left open where the match is weak. Clone size is stated in some rows and not others, as once, few, many or a class when expanded.

clone_size: .
v_call: TRBV7-9
j_call: TRBJ1-5
d_call: .
cdr3_length: 16
cdr3_aa: CASSLGRGGSNQPQHF
cdr3_nt: TGTGCCAGCAGCTTAGGTAGGGGTGGGAGCAATCAGCCCCAGCATTTT

clone_size: .
v_call: TRBV28
j_call: TRBJ1-5
d_call: .
cdr3_length: 15
cdr3_aa: CASSLSGGAGQPQHF
cdr3_nt: TGTGCCAGCAGTTTAAGCGGGGGGGCGGGCCAGCCCCAGCATTTT

clone_size: .
v_call: TRBV6-1
j_call: TRBJ1-2
d_call: TRBD1
cdr3_length: 15
cdr3_aa: CASSTRDRGDYGYTF
cdr3_nt: TGTGCCAGCAGTACCCGGGACAGAGGAGATTATGGCTACACCTTC

clone_size: .
v_call: TRBV7-2
j_call: TRBJ2-2
d_call: TRBD1
cdr3_length: 14
cdr3_aa: CASSSYRGPGELFF
cdr3_nt: TGTGCCAGCAGCTCGTACAGGGGTCCCGGGGAGCTGTTTTTT

clone_size: .
v_call: TRBV4-1
j_call: TRBJ1-2
d_call: TRBD1
cdr3_length: 18
cdr3_aa: CASSQDNTGQGAYYGYTF
cdr3_nt: TGCGCCAGCAGCCAAGATAATACGGGACAGGGGGCATACTATGGCTACACCTTC

clone_size: .
v_call: TRBV5-4
j_call: TRBJ2-3
d_call: TRBD2
cdr3_length: 13
cdr3_aa: CASSFPSGGPQYF
cdr3_nt: TGTGCCAGCAGCTTCCCTAGCGGGGGGCCGCAGTATTTT

clone_size: .
v_call: TRBV5-6
j_call: TRBJ2-3
d_call: TRBD2
cdr3_length: 16
cdr3_aa: CASSSVIAGSTDTQYF
cdr3_nt: TGTGCCAGCAGCTCTGTAATAGCGGGGAGCACAGATACGCAGTATTTT

clone_size: .
v_call: TRBV5-1
j_call: TRBJ1-2
d_call: .
cdr3_length: 13
cdr3_aa: CASSLGQGGGYTF
cdr3_nt: TGCGCCAGCAGCTTGGGGCAGGGAGGTGGCTACACCTTC

clone_size: .
v_call: TRBV7-9
j_call: TRBJ2-6
d_call: .
cdr3_length: 16
cdr3_aa: CASSLGLQPGANVLTF
cdr3_nt: TGTGCCAGCAGCTTAGGGTTACAACCTGGGGCCAACGTCCTGACTTTC

clone_size: few
v_call: TRBV6-5
j_call: TRBJ2-7
d_call: TRBD1
cdr3_length: 15
cdr3_aa: CASSNRDRAIYEQYF
cdr3_nt: TGTGCCAGCAGTAACCGGGACAGGGCTATCTACGAGCAGTACTTC

clone_size: once
v_call: TRBV7-9
j_call: TRBJ2-3
d_call: TRBD2
cdr3_length: 14
cdr3_aa: CASSLERGKDTQYF
cdr3_nt: TGTGCCAGCAGCTTAGAGCGGGGAAAAGATACGCAGTATTTT

clone_size: .
v_call: TRBV5-1
j_call: TRBJ2-7
d_call: .
cdr3_length: 14
cdr3_aa: CASSVPGSSYEQYF
cdr3_nt: TGCGCCAGCAGCGTGCCGGGGAGCTCCTACGAGCAGTACTTC

clone_size: .
v_call: TRBV28
j_call: TRBJ2-1
d_call: .
cdr3_length: 14
cdr3_aa: CASSMGGAYNEQFF
cdr3_nt: TGTGCCAGCAGTATGGGGGGAGCCTACAATGAGCAGTTCTTC

clone_size: .
v_call: TRBV6-1
j_call: TRBJ2-3
d_call: TRBD1
cdr3_length: 15
cdr3_aa: CASSETGGGTDTQYF
cdr3_nt: TGTGCCAGCAGTGAGACAGGGGGAGGCACAGATACGCAGTATTTT

clone_size: .
v_call: TRBV10-3
j_call: TRBJ2-7
d_call: .
cdr3_length: 12
cdr3_aa: CAISDQGLGQYF
cdr3_nt: TGTGCCATCAGTGATCAGGGTTTAGGGCAGTACTTC

clone_size: few
v_call: TRBV28
j_call: TRBJ2-3
d_call: .
cdr3_length: 13
cdr3_aa: CAGKGTFVDTQYF
cdr3_nt: TGTGCCGGTAAAGGGACATTCGTAGATACGCAGTATTTT

clone_size: .
v_call: TRBV13
j_call: TRBJ1-3
d_call: .
cdr3_length: 15
cdr3_aa: CASSSDSSSGNTIYF
cdr3_nt: TGTGCCAGCAGCTCGGACAGTAGCTCTGGAAACACCATATATTTT

clone_size: .
v_call: TRBV7-2
j_call: TRBJ2-7
d_call: TRBD1
cdr3_length: 14
cdr3_aa: CASSPGQGKGEQYF
cdr3_nt: TGTGCCAGCAGCCCAGGACAGGGAAAGGGGGAGCAGTACTTC

clone_size: .
v_call: TRBV6-1
j_call: TRBJ2-5
d_call: TRBD1
cdr3_length: 14
cdr3_aa: CASSFDRGEETQYF
cdr3_nt: TGTGCCAGCAGTTTCGACAGGGGAGAAGAGACCCAGTACTTC

clone_size: .
v_call: TRBV5-6
j_call: TRBJ1-1
d_call: TRBD1
cdr3_length: 14
cdr3_aa: CASSLPGQGTEAFF
cdr3_nt: TGTGCCAGCAGCCTCCCGGGACAGGGGACTGAAGCTTTCTTT

clone_size: .
v_call: TRBV6-5
j_call: TRBJ1-5
d_call: .
cdr3_length: 15
cdr3_aa: CASRGLSLGNQPQHF
cdr3_nt: TGTGCCAGCAGAGGTCTTAGCCTCGGCAATCAGCCCCAGCATTTT

clone_size: .
v_call: TRBV28
j_call: TRBJ1-1
d_call: TRBD1
cdr3_length: 15
cdr3_aa: CASSLGTGVNTEAFF
cdr3_nt: TGTGCCAGCAGTCTTGGGACAGGGGTGAACACTGAAGCTTTCTTT

clone_size: .
v_call: TRBV7-9
j_call: TRBJ2-1
d_call: .
cdr3_length: 13
cdr3_aa: CASSLAYPGEQFF
cdr3_nt: TGTGCCAGCAGCTTAGCCTACCCGGGTGAGCAGTTCTTC

clone_size: .
v_call: TRBV19
j_call: TRBJ2-2
d_call: TRBD1
cdr3_length: 15
cdr3_aa: CASKRQGWNTGELFF
cdr3_nt: TGTGCCAGTAAACGACAGGGCTGGAACACCGGGGAGCTGTTTTTT

clone_size: .
v_call: TRBV7-8
j_call: TRBJ1-2
d_call: .
cdr3_length: 16
cdr3_aa: CASSTWTEINNYGYTF
cdr3_nt: TGTGCCAGCAGCACTTGGACAGAGATAAATAACTATGGCTACACCTTC

clone_size: .
v_call: TRBV29-1
j_call: TRBJ2-1
d_call: .
cdr3_length: 12
cdr3_aa: CSAEGDHNEQFF
cdr3_nt: TGCAGCGCCGAAGGGGATCACAATGAGCAGTTCTTC

clone_size: .
v_call: TRBV19
j_call: TRBJ1-6
d_call: .
cdr3_length: 16
cdr3_aa: CASSMAFGQPFSPLHF
cdr3_nt: TGTGCCAGTAGTATGGCATTCGGACAGCCCTTTTCACCCCTCCACTTT

clone_size: once
v_call: TRBV5-6
j_call: TRBJ1-5
d_call: TRBD1
cdr3_length: 16
cdr3_aa: CASSSGTGGWGQPQHF
cdr3_nt: TGTGCCAGCAGCTCCGGGACAGGGGGCTGGGGACAGCCCCAGCATTTT

clone_size: .
v_call: TRBV6-5
j_call: TRBJ2-1
d_call: TRBD2
cdr3_length: 16
cdr3_aa: CASSYAAGGNYNEQFF
cdr3_nt: TGTGCCAGCAGTTACGCCGCGGGGGGAAACTACAATGAGCAGTTCTTC

clone_size: .
v_call: TRBV4-1
j_call: TRBJ2-7
d_call: .
cdr3_length: 14
cdr3_aa: CASGPGGLVREQYF
cdr3_nt: TGCGCCAGCGGCCCAGGGGGACTAGTTCGCGAGCAGTACTTC

clone_size: .
v_call: TRBV4-3
j_call: TRBJ1-1
d_call: .
cdr3_length: 11
cdr3_aa: CASSLGTEAFF
cdr3_nt: TGCGCCAGCAGCCTCGGGACTGAAGCTTTCTTT

clone_size: .
v_call: TRBV7-9
j_call: TRBJ1-2
d_call: .
cdr3_length: 15
cdr3_aa: CASSPSGRDHYGYTF
cdr3_nt: TGTGCCAGCAGCCCTAGCGGGCGGGATCACTATGGCTACACCTTC

clone_size: .
v_call: TRBV30
j_call: TRBJ2-1
d_call: .
cdr3_length: 12
cdr3_aa: CAWGSEGRAEIF
cdr3_nt: TGTGCCTGGGGATCGGAGGGACGAGCGGAAATCTTC

clone_size: once
v_call: TRBV5-6
j_call: TRBJ2-3
d_call: .
cdr3_length: 16
cdr3_aa: CASSFGGFVSTDTQYF
cdr3_nt: TGTGCCAGCAGCTTTGGGGGGTTCGTGAGCACAGATACGCAGTATTTT

clone_size: few
v_call: TRBV27
j_call: TRBJ2-7
d_call: .
cdr3_length: 15
cdr3_aa: CASSLMGGPAYEQYF
cdr3_nt: TGTGCCAGCAGTTTAATGGGGGGGCCTGCCTACGAGCAGTACTTC

clone_size: few
v_call: TRBV7-2
j_call: TRBJ1-5
d_call: TRBD1
cdr3_length: 15
cdr3_aa: CASSREGQGDQPQHF
cdr3_nt: TGTGCCAGCAGTCGCGAGGGGCAGGGGGATCAGCCCCAGCATTTT

clone_size: .
v_call: TRBV12-5
j_call: TRBJ1-5
d_call: .
cdr3_length: 13
cdr3_aa: CASRQGSDQPQHF
cdr3_nt: TGTGCTAGTCGGCAGGGGTCAGATCAGCCCCAGCATTTT

clone_size: .
v_call: TRBV7-3
j_call: TRBJ2-1
d_call: .
cdr3_length: 15
cdr3_aa: CASSAQWSSYNEQFF
cdr3_nt: TGTGCCAGCAGCGCTCAATGGAGCTCCTACAATGAGCAGTTCTTC

clone_size: .
v_call: TRBV18
j_call: TRBJ1-5
d_call: .
cdr3_length: 16
cdr3_aa: CASSATGRYSNQPQHF
cdr3_nt: TGTGCCAGCTCAGCTACAGGACGTTATAGCAATCAGCCCCAGCATTTT

clone_size: .
v_call: TRBV7-3
j_call: TRBJ1-1
d_call: .
cdr3_length: 15
cdr3_aa: CASSLGILGPTEAFF
cdr3_nt: TGTGCCAGCAGCTTGGGAATTCTGGGGCCCACTGAAGCTTTCTTT

clone_size: .
v_call: TRBV30
j_call: TRBJ1-5
d_call: .
cdr3_length: 19
cdr3_aa: CAWSAGRQALTSAHRPQHF
cdr3_nt: TGTGCCTGGAGCGCAGGCCGACAGGCCCTGACATCAGCCCATCGGCCCCAGCATTTT

clone_size: .
v_call: TRBV2
j_call: TRBJ1-5
d_call: TRBD1
cdr3_length: 14
cdr3_aa: CASSPGQGRQPQHF
cdr3_nt: TGTGCCAGCAGTCCGGGACAGGGGAGACAGCCCCAGCATTTT

clone_size: .
v_call: TRBV27
j_call: TRBJ2-1
d_call: TRBD1
cdr3_length: 14
cdr3_aa: CASSIDRAVNEQFF
cdr3_nt: TGTGCCAGCAGTATTGACAGGGCAGTAAATGAGCAGTTCTTC

clone_size: .
v_call: TRBV7-8
j_call: TRBJ2-3
d_call: .
cdr3_length: 15
cdr3_aa: CASSLMRRSTDTQYF
cdr3_nt: TGTGCCAGCAGCTTAATGCGGAGGAGCACAGATACGCAGTATTTT

clone_size: .
v_call: TRBV30
j_call: TRBJ1-6
d_call: .
cdr3_length: 17
cdr3_aa: CAWSVGSRWSLNSPLHF
cdr3_nt: TGTGCCTGGAGTGTCGGCAGTCGATGGAGCCTAAATTCACCCCTCCACTTT

clone_size: .
v_call: TRBV7-8
j_call: TRBJ1-5
d_call: .
cdr3_length: 14
cdr3_aa: CASSLGRVGQPQHF
cdr3_nt: TGTGCCAGCAGCTTAGGGAGGGTAGGTCAGCCCCAGCATTTT

clone_size: .
v_call: TRBV28
j_call: TRBJ1-5
d_call: .
cdr3_length: 15
cdr3_aa: CASSLIDRSNQPQHF
cdr3_nt: TGTGCCAGCAGTTTGATCGACAGAAGCAATCAGCCCCAGCATTTT

clone_size: .
v_call: TRBV4-2
j_call: TRBJ2-5
d_call: .
cdr3_length: 16
cdr3_aa: CASSQKQGPGGETQYF
cdr3_nt: TGTGCCAGCAGCCAGAAACAGGGGCCGGGGGGGGAGACCCAGTACTTC

clone_size: .
v_call: TRBV6-1
j_call: TRBJ1-5
d_call: .
cdr3_length: 12
cdr3_aa: CASGDKNQPQHF
cdr3_nt: TGTGCCAGCGGGGACAAGAATCAGCCCCAGCATTTT

clone_size: .
v_call: TRBV7-2
j_call: TRBJ1-2
d_call: .
cdr3_length: 14
cdr3_aa: CASSPKGGAGGYTF
cdr3_nt: TGTGCCAGCAGCCCTAAGGGAGGGGCCGGGGGCTACACCTTC

clone_size: .
v_call: TRBV6-1
j_call: TRBJ2-2
d_call: TRBD2
cdr3_length: 14
cdr3_aa: CPNKGRGVYGELFF
cdr3_nt: TGTCCTAATAAAGGGCGGGGGGTATACGGGGAGCTGTTTTTT

clone_size: .
v_call: TRBV27
j_call: TRBJ2-1
d_call: TRBD1
cdr3_length: 14
cdr3_aa: CASRRPGGYNEQFF
cdr3_nt: TGTGCCAGCAGGAGGCCAGGGGGCTACAATGAGCAGTTCTTC

clone_size: .
v_call: TRBV4-3
j_call: TRBJ2-7
d_call: .
cdr3_length: 13
cdr3_aa: CASSQGPLHEQYF
cdr3_nt: TGCGCCAGCAGCCAAGGGCCGCTGCACGAGCAGTACTTC

clone_size: .
v_call: TRBV4-2
j_call: TRBJ2-4
d_call: TRBD2
cdr3_length: 11
cdr3_aa: CASGGGNIQYF
cdr3_nt: TGTGCCAGCGGGGGGGGAAACATTCAGTACTTC